Each of the 9 T cell receptor beta chains below was sequenced from the same sample in a study of T-cell reconstitution after alpha-beta-depleted transplantation in children. Using unique molecular identifiers, the investigators prepared the TCRbeta library. One entry per CDR3 protein, called by TCRdb with MiXCR from the PCR reads. The repertoire consists of approximately 430,000 distinct CDR3 sequences, with 15% to 20% occurring once and the leading ten covering over 25%. The sample here was PBMCs, mostly from graft donor cells, taken 360 days after TCRalphabeta/CD19-depleted stem cell transplant. These receptors were obtained from a boy younger than two who had a stem cell transplant for Wiskott-Aldrich syndrome, so the T cells may come from the graft donor.

There are a few counts of this clonotype. The rearrangement uses TRBV4-1 and TRBJ1-5, with unresolved D. V lost 4 bases and J lost 2, with 9 bases in between. The CDR3 consists of 14 residues. The germline V gene encodes CDR1 MGHRA and CDR2 YSYEKL. CDR3 coding DNA: TGCGCCAGCAGCCGAACGGTGGGCAATCAGCCCCAGCATTTT. This codes for CASSRTVGNQPQHF.

This clonotype has only a few counts. The rearrangement joins TRBV12-3 or TRBV12-4 to TRBJ2-2, with unresolved D. The germline V and J ends were trimmed by 5 bases and 5 bases, with 6 bases remaining between them. The CDR3 covers 12 residues. CDR3 loop: CASSPTTGELFF. The CDR3 DNA reads TGTGCCAGCAGTCCCACTACCGGGGAGCTGTTTTTT.

This clonotype was picked up many times. The gene calls are TRBV12-3 or TRBV12-4 and TRBJ2-1; D gene ambiguous. The CDR3 consists of 12 residues. V lost 6 bases and J lost 2, with 5 bases in between. CDR3 region: CASSPTYNEQFF. DNA for the CDR3: TGTGCCAGCAGCCCCACCTACAATGAGCAGTTCTTC.

This clonotype was found many times. Relative to the germline gene, one junction end is altered; a read error may explain this. The gene calls are TRBV5-1 and TRBJ2-1; no clear D. The CDR3 has 13 amino acids. Germline assignment: CDR1 SGHRS and CDR2 YFSETQ. The CDR3 here is CASSLVAYNEQFF. CDR3 in DNA: TGTGCCAGCAGTTTGGTAGCCTACAATGAGCAGTTCTTC.

This chain uses TRBV20-1 with TRBJ2-3; D ambiguous. The CDR3 is 13 residues long. Germline values: CDR1 DFQATT, CDR2 SNEGSKA (reference sequence). V lost 3 bases and J lost 1, with 8 bases in between. CDR3: CSASDWGTDTQYF. The CDR3 region has the DNA TGCAGTGCTAGTGACTGGGGCACAGATACGCAGTATTTT.

The chain has TRBV7-6 and TRBJ2-3; D is possibly TRBD2 (5 bases). The CDR3 has 16 amino acids. Germline lookup yields CDR1 SGHVS and CDR2 FNYEAQ. Trimming stripped 0 bases from V and 5 bases from J, with 15 bases between. The CDR3 reads CASSLAFGVRKDTQYF. The CDR3 region has the DNA TGTGCCAGCAGCTTAGCATTCGGGGTACGGAAAGATACGCAGTATTTT.

There are many counts of this clonotype. The gene calls are TRBV20-1 and TRBJ2-5; D not resolved. Looked up from germline, CDR1 is DFQATT and CDR2 is SNEGSKA (reference sequence). The CDR3 loop spans 11 amino acids. Trimming removed 5 bases at V and 5 bases at J, with 9 bases between. CDR3 region: CSAALLETQYF. CDR3 in DNA: TGCAGTGCTGCCCTCCTGGAGACCCAGTACTTC.

The gene calls are TRBV18 and TRBJ2-7; 7 nucleotides align to TRBD1. Germline values: CDR1 KGHSH, CDR2 LQKENI. This CDR3 has 14 amino acids. The J segment lost 5 bases and the V segment lost 2 bases, leaving 6 bases of the junction unmatched. CDR3 loop: CASSPAGTANEQYF. CDR3 sequence (DNA): TGTGCCAGCTCACCAGCCGGGACAGCCAACGAGCAGTACTTC.

The genes are TRBV5-1 and TRBJ1-2; 7 bases map to TRBD1. J gave up 7 bases and V 4 bases, and 7 bases lay outside the gene matches. The CDR3 runs to 13 residues. The germline V gene encodes CDR1 SGHRS and CDR2 YFSETQ. CDR3 DNA: TGCGCCAGCAGCATCGGGACAGAGGCTGGCTACACCTTC. Its protein product is CASSIGTEAGYTF.